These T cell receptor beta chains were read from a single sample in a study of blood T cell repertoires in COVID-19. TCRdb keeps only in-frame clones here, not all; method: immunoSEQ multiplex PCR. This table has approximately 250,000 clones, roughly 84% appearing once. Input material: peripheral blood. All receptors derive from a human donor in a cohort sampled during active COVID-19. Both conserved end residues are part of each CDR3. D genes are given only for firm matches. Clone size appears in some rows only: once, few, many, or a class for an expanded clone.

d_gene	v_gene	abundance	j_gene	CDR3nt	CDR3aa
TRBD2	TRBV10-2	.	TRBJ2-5	TGCGCCAGCAAGACTAGCGGACAAGAGACCCAGTACTTC	CASKTSGQETQYF
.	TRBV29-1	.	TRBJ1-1	TGCAGCGCTCTGGGCCCTTTACAGGGCTCGGGGACTGAAGCTTTCTTT	CSALGPLQGSGTEAFF
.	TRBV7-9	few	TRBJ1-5	TGTGCCAGCAGCTTAGGAGCCGGACAGCCCAATCAGCCCCAGCATTTT	CASSLGAGQPNQPQHF
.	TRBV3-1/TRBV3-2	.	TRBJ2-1	TGTGCCAGCAGCCCGAGGGCGGTCACCTACAATGAGCAGTTCTTC	CASSPRAVTYNEQFF
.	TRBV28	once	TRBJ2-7	TGTGCCAGCAGTACCTCCCCCGGGCGCCTAGGAGGTGACGAGCAGTACTTC	CASSTSPGRLGGDEQYF
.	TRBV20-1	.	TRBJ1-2	TGCAGTGCTAGTTTGGCCAAGAACTATGGCTACACCTTC	CSASLAKNYGYTF
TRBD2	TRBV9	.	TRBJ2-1	TGTGCCAGCAGCGTAGATCCCGGGACTAGCTCCAATGAGCAGTTCTTC	CASSVDPGTSSNEQFF
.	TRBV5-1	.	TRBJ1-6	TGCGCCAGCAGCTTGGCTGAGGGGGATAACCGGTATAATTCACCCCTCCACTTT	CASSLAEGDNRYNSPLHF
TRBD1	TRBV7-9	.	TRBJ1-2	TGTGCCAGCAGCTTATTAGGGACAGGGGAACATGGCTACACCTTC	CASSLLGTGEHGYTF
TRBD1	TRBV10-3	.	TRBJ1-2	TGTGCCATCAGTGAGTCTGACAGGGGGTTCGATAAGATAGGCTATGGCTACACCTTC	CAISESDRGFDKIGYGYTF
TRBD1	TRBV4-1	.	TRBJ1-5	TGCGCCAGCAGCCAACCAGGGGGGAGCAATCAGCCCCAGCATTTT	CASSQPGGSNQPQHF
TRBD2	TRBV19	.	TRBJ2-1	TGTGCCAGTAGTATAGGACTAGCGGGAGGTCGGGACTACAATGAGCAGTTCTTC	CASSIGLAGGRDYNEQFF
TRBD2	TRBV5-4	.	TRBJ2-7	TGTGCCAGCAGCAGGACTAGCGGGAGTGAGCAGTACTTC	CASSRTSGSEQYF
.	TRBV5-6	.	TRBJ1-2	TGTGCCAGCAGCCAAACGGACAGAGCGGTCTATGGCTACACCTTC	CASSQTDRAVYGYTF
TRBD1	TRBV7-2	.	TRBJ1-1	TGTGCCAGCAGCTTTACAGGGGGCACTGAAGCTTTCTTT	CASSFTGGTEAFF
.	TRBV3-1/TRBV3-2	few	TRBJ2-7	TGTGCCAGCAGCCCCCGAGGTAGCGGCCCCTACGAGCAGTACTTC	CASSPRGSGPYEQYF
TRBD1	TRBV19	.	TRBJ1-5	TGTGCCAGTAGTACACAGGGGATCGGTCAGCCCCAGCATTTT	CASSTQGIGQPQHF
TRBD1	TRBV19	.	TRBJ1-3	TGTGCCAGTAGTTCGGGACAGTCCTCTGGAAACACCATATATTTT	CASSSGQSSGNTIYF
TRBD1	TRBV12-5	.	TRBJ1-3	TGTGCTAGTGGTCGCGCCTGCCGGGACAGCAAACAACTGAGCTCTGGAAACACCATATATTTT	CASGRACRDSKQLSSGNTIYF
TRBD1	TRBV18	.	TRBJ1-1	TGTGCCAGCTCACCAGGCAGGACAGGGGAGGCTGACACTGAAGCTTTCTTT	CASSPGRTGEADTEAFF
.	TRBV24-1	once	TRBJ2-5	TGTGCCACCAGTGACGCCGCCCCCGGGGTAGAGACCCAGTACTTC	CATSDAAPGVETQYF
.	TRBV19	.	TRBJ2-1	TGTGCCAGTAGTCGGGGTGGCCCCAGTGAGCAGTTCTTC	CASSRGGPSEQFF
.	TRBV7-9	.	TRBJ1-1	TGTGCCAGCAGCATAGCAGGGGACACTGAAGCTTTCTTT	CASSIAGDTEAFF
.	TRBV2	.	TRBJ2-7	TGTGCCAGCAGTGAAGGGGTAGGGGGATACTCGGACGAGCAGTACTTC	CASSEGVGGYSDEQYF
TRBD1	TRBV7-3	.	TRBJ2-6	TGTGCCAGCAGCCCCTCCGGGACAGTCTCTGGGGCCAACGTCCTGACTTTC	CASSPSGTVSGANVLTF
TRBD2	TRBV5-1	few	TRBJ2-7	TGCGCCAGCAGCTTGGGACTACTAGCGCCCAGCTCCTACGAGCAGTACTTC	CASSLGLLAPSSYEQYF
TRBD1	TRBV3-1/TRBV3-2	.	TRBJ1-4	TGTGCCAGCAGCCGCACAGGGGTCAGACAATCAACTAATGAAAAACTGTTTTTT	CASSRTGVRQSTNEKLFF
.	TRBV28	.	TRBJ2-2	TGTGCCACCAGGAGGATTCCCGGGGAGCTGTTTTTT	CATRRIPGELFF
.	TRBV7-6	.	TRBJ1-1	TGTGCCAGCAGCTTAGGAACAGGGACGAACACTGAAGCTTTCTTT	CASSLGTGTNTEAFF
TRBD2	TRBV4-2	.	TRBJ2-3	TGTGCCAGCAGCCAAGATAAGGTAGCGGGAATCCCCACAGATACGCAGTATTTT	CASSQDKVAGIPTDTQYF
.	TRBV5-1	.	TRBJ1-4	TGCGCCAGCAGTTCCAACTTTGCAACTAATGAAAAACTGTTTTTT	CASSSNFATNEKLFF
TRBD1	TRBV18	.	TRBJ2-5	TGTGCCAGCTCACCATTGGCGACAGGGGGGTCCCAAGAGACCCAGTACTTC	CASSPLATGGSQETQYF
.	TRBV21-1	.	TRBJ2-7	TGTGCCAGCCCTGAATTGGGGGGGCTCGCGTGGGAGCAGTACTTC	CASPELGGLAWEQYF
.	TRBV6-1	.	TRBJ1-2	TGTGCCAGCAGTGAAGGGGGGCGAGGCTACACCTTC	CASSEGGRGYTF
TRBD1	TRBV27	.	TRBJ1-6	TGTGCCAGCAGCCCGACAGGGGGTTATTTTGCCCTCCACTTT	CASSPTGGYFALHF
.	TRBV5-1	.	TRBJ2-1	TGCGCCAGCAGCCTATCTTTTTCCAATGAGCAGTTCTTC	CASSLSFSNEQFF
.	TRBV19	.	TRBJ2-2	TGTGCCACCCAGGGGCAGCCGAACACCGGGGAGCTGTTTTTT	CATQGQPNTGELFF
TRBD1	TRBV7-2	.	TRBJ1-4	TGTGCCAGCAGCCCGTCACCGGGACAGGGGGTAAAACTGTTTTTT	CASSPSPGQGVKLFF
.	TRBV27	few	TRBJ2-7	TGTGCCAGTGCACCACTAAACTCCTACGAGCAGTACTTC	CASAPLNSYEQYF
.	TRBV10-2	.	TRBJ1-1	TGCGCCAGCGGTGCGGGAGAGAACACTGAAGCTTTCTTT	CASGAGENTEAFF
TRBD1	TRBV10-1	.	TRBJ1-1	TGCGCCAGCAGGGAAAGGGGGCCGAACACTGAAGCTTTCTTT	CASRERGPNTEAFF
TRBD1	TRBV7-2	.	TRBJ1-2	TGTGCCAGCAGCAGACAGGGTTTCGGCTATGGCTACACCTTC	CASSRQGFGYGYTF
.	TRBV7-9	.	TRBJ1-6	TGTGCCAGCAGCTTCGACAGTCCCAATTCACCCCTCCACTTT	CASSFDSPNSPLHF
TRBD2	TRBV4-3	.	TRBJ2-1	TGCGCCAGCAGCCAAGGGACTAGCGGTTCCTACAATGAGCAGTTCTTC	CASSQGTSGSYNEQFF
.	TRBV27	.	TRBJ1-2	TGTGCCAGCAGTTTATTAGTTGGGGGCCGGGACACCTTC	CASSLLVGGRDTF
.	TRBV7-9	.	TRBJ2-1	TGTGCCAGCAGCTTCGCGGCGGGGGCCATCTCCTACAATGAGCAGTTCTTC	CASSFAAGAISYNEQFF
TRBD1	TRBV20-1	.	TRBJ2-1	TGCAGTGCTAGTTGGACAGGGGGAGACAATGAGCAGTTCTTC	CSASWTGGDNEQFF